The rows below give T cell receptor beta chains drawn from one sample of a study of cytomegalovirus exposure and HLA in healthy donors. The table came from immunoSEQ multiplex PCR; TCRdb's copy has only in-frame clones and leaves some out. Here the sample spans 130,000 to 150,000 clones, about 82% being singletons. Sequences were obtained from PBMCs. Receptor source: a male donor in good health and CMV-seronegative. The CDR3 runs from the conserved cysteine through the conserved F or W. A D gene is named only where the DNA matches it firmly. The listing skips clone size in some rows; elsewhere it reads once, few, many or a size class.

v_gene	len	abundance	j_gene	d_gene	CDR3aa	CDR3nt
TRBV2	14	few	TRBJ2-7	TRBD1	CASRATGVSYEQYF	TGTGCCAGCAGAGCGACAGGGGTCTCCTACGAGCAGTACTTC
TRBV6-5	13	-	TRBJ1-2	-	CASRVGRVSGYTF	TGTGCCAGCAGGGTGGGGAGGGTCAGTGGCTACACCTTC
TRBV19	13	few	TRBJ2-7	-	CASSLGTAYEQYF	TGTGCCAGTAGTCTCGGTACTGCCTACGAGCAGTACTTC
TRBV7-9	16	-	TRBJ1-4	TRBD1	CASSSERGQGGEKLFF	TGTGCCAGCAGCTCCGAGAGAGGACAGGGCGGTGAAAAACTGTTTTTT
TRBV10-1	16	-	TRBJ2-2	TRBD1	CASRTTGTGWTGELFF	TGCGCCAGCAGAACCACCGGGACAGGGTGGACCGGGGAGCTGTTTTTT
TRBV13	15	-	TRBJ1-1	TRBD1	CASSPWTGESTEAFF	TGTGCCAGCAGCCCGTGGACAGGGGAAAGCACTGAAGCTTTCTTT
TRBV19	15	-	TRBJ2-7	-	CASSIDLSSSYEQYF	TGTGCCAGTAGTATAGACCTGTCCAGCTCCTACGAGCAGTACTTC
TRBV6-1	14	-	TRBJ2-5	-	CASSPGGESETQYF	TGTGCCAGCAGCCCGGGCGGGGAATCAGAGACCCAGTACTTC
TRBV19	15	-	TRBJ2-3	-	CASSISSSSTDTQYF	TGTGCCAGTAGTATTTCTTCTTCTAGCACAGATACGCAGTATTTT
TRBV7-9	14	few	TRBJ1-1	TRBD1	CASRPDRAGTEAFF	TGTGCCAGCAGACCCGACAGGGCCGGGACTGAAGCTTTCTTT
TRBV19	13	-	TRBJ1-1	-	CACGVRESTEAFF	TGTGCCTGCGGGGTGAGAGAAAGCACTGAAGCTTTCTTT
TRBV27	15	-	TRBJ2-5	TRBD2	CASSRTSGGGETQYF	TGTGCCAGTTCCAGGACTAGCGGGGGGGGAGAGACCCAGTACTTC
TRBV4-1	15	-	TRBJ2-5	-	CASSQGLRALGSQYF	TGCGCCAGCAGCCAAGGCTTGAGGGCCCTCGGGTCCCAGTACTTC
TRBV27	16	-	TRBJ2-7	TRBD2	CASSSHSGLASKEQYF	TGTGCCAGCAGTTCCCATTCGGGACTAGCTAGCAAGGAGCAGTACTTC
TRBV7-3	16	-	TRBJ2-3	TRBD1	CASSLTGTVNTDTQYF	TGTGCCAGCAGCTTAACAGGGACAGTAAACACAGATACGCAGTATTTT
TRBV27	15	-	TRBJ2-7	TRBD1	CASSLLRTGTYEQYF	TGTGCCAGCAGTTTACTTAGGACAGGTACCTACGAGCAGTACTTC
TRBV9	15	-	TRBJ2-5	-	CASRAYRTNQETQYF	TGTGCCAGCAGAGCGTATAGGACAAACCAAGAGACCCAGTACTTC
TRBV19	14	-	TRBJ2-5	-	CASSWDNSQETQYF	TGTGCCAGTAGCTGGGACAATTCACAAGAGACCCAGTACTTC
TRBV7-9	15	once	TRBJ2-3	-	CASSLASVGADTQYF	TGTGCCAGCAGCTTAGCTAGCGTCGGCGCAGATACGCAGTATTTT
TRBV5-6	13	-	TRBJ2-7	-	CASSLTGLCEQYF	TGTGCCAGCAGCTTGACAGGGCTCTGTGAGCAGTACTTC
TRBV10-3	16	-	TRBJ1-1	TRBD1	CAISERQGLGNTEAFF	TGTGCCATCAGTGAAAGACAGGGGCTGGGAAACACTGAAGCTTTCTTT
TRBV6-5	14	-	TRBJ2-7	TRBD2	CASRMGLSSYEQYF	TGTGCCAGCAGGATGGGACTATCCTCCTACGAGCAGTACTTC
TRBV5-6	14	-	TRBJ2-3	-	CASSLRGSTDTQYF	TGTGCCAGCAGCTTACGGGGAAGCACAGATACGCAGTATTTT
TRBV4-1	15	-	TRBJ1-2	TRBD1	CASSPRGQSNYGYTF	TGCGCCAGCAGCCCAAGGGGACAGTCTAACTATGGCTACACCTTC
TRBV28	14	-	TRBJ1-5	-	CASSSGGLGQPQHF	TGTGCCAGCAGTTCCGGGGGTCTGGGTCAGCCCCAGCATTTT
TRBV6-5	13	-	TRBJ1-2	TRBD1	CASRADRGNGYTF	TGTGCCAGCAGGGCCGACAGGGGAAATGGCTACACCTTC
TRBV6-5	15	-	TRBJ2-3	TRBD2	CASSTSGVITDTQYF	TGTGCCAGCAGTACGAGCGGGGTGATCACAGATACGCAGTATTTT
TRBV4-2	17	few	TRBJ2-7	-	CASSQDLGTSRTYEQYF	TGTGCCAGCAGCCAAGACCTCGGGACTTCCAGAACCTACGAGCAGTACTTC
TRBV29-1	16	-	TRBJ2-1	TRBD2	CSAPGTSGVSYNEQFF	TGCAGCGCCCCCGGGACTAGCGGGGTATCCTACAATGAGCAGTTCTTC
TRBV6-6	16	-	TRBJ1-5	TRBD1	CASSRRQGRSNQPQHF	TGTGCCAGCAGTCGCCGACAGGGCAGGAGCAATCAGCCCCAGCATTTT
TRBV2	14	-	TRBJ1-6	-	CASGGAGGGSPLHF	TGTGCCAGCGGGGGGGCAGGAGGAGGATCACCCCTCCACTTT
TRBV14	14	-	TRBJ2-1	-	CASRAVSSYNEQFF	TGTGCCAGCAGAGCCGTTAGCTCCTACAATGAGCAGTTCTTC
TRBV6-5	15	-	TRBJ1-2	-	CASRASGREGYGYTF	TGTGCCAGCAGGGCGAGCGGGCGGGAAGGCTATGGCTACACCTTC
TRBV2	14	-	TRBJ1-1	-	CASSDGTQNTEAFF	TGTGCCAGCAGTGATGGCACCCAGAACACTGAAGCTTTCTTT
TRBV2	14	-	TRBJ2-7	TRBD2	CASGSRGTRGEQYF	TGTGCCAGCGGCTCTCGTGGGACTAGAGGCGAGCAGTACTTC
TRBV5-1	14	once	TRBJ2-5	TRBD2	CASSPGLAEETQYF	TGCGCCAGCAGCCCGGGACTAGCCGAGGAGACCCAGTACTTC
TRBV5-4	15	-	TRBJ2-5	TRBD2	CASSLWSGAQETQYF	TGTGCCAGCAGCTTGTGGAGCGGGGCCCAAGAGACCCAGTACTTC
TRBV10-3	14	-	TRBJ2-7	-	CAISVDRNTYEQYF	TGTGCCATCAGCGTAGACAGGAACACCTACGAGCAGTACTTC
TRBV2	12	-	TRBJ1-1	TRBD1	CASTGTGTEAFF	TGTGCCAGCACCGGGACAGGAACTGAAGCTTTCTTT
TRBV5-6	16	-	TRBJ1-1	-	CASSLMRTLRGTEAFF	TGTGCCAGCAGCTTGATGAGGACTCTCAGAGGGACTGAAGCTTTCTTT